This T cell receptor (beta chain) comes out of a study of blood T cell repertoires in COVID-19. CDR1 SGHRS and CDR2 YFSETQ come from the germline V gene. V gave up 0 bases and J gave up 3 bases, with 13 bases separating them. This CDR3 region has 15 residues. The protocol was immunoSEQ multiplex PCR, while the TCRdb copy is restricted to in-frame clones and leaves out a portion. The data contain about 90,000 clones, 80% to 85% of them singletons. This sequence was found in a man aged 55 to 70 with acute or convalescent COVID-19. This chain connects TRBV5-1 to TRBJ2-7; no clear D gene. Specimen: peripheral blood. The CDR3 nucleotides read TGCGCCAGCAGCTTGGCTCGGCTAGTAAACTACGAGCAGTACTTC. Translation gives CASSLARLVNYEQYF.